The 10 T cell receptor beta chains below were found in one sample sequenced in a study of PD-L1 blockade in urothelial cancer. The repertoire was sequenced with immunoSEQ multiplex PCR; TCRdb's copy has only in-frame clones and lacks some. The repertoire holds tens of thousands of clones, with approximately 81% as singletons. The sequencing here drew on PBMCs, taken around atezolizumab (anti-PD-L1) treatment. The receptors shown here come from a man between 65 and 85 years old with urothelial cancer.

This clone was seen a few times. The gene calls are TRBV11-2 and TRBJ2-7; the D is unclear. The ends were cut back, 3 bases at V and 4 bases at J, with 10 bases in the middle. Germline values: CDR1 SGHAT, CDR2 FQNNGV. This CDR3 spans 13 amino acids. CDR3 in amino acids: CASSFAEKYEQYF. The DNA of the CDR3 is TGTGCCAGCAGCTTCGCCGAGAAGTACGAGCAGTACTTC. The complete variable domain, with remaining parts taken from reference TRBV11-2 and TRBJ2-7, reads EAGVAQSPRYKIIEKRQSVAFWCNPISGHATLYWYQQILGQGPKLLIQFQNNGVVDDSQLPKDRFSAERLKGVDSTLKIQPAKLEDSAVYLCASSFAEKYEQYFGPGTRLTVT.

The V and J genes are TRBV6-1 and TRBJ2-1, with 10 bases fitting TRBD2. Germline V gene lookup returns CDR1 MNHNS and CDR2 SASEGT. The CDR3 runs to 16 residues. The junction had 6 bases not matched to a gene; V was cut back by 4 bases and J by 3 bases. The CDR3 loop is CASSATSGAFYNEQFF. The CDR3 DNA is TGTGCCAGCAGTGCCACTAGCGGGGCCTTCTACAATGAGCAGTTCTTC.

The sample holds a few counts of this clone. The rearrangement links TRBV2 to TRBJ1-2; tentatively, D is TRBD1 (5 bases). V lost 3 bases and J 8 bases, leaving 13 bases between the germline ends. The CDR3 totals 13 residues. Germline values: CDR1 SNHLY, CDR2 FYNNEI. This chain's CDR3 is CASSEMGRTGYTF. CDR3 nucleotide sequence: TGTGCCAGCAGTGAGATGGGGCGTACGGGCTACACCTTC.

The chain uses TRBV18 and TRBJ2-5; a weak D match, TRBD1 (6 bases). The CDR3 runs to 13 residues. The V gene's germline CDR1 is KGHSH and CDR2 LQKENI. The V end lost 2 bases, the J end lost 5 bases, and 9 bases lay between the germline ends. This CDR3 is CASSPGGDETQYF. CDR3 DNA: TGTGCCAGCTCACCAGGGGGCGACGAGACCCAGTACTTC.

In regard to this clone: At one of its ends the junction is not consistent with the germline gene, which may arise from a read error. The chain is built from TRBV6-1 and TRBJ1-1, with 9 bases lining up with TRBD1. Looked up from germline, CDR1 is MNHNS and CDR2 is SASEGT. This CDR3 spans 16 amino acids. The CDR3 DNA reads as TGTGCCAGCAGCGAAGATGGGACAGGGCCCGACACTGAAGCTTTCTTT. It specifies CASSEDGTGPDTEAFF.

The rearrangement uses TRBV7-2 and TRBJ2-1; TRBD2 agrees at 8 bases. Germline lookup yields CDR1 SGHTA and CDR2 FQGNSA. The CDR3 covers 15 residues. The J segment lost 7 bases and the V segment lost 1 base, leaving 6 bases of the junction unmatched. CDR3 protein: CASSLEAGVSNEQFF. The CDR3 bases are TGTGCCAGCAGCTTAGAAGCGGGAGTAAGTAATGAGCAGTTCTTC.

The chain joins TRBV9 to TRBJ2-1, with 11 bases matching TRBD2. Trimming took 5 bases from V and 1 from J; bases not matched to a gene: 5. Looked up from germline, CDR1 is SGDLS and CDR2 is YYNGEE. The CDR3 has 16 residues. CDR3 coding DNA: TGTGCCAGCAGTAGCCTAGCGGGAGGTTCCTACAATGAGCAGTTCTTC. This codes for CASSSLAGGSYNEQFF.

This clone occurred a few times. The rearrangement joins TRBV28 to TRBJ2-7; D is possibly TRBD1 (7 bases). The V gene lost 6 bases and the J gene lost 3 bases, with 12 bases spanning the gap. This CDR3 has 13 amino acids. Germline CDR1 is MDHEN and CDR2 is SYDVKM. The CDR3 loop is CASSPGDSYEQYF. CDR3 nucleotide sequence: TGTGCCAGCAGCCCGGGGGACAGCTACGAGCAGTACTTC.

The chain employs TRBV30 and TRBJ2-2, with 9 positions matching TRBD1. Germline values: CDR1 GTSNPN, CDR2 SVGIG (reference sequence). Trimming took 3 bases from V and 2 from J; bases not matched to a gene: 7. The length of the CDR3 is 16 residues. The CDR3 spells CAWSRGTGRNTGELFF. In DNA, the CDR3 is TGTGCCTGGAGCCGCGGGACAGGGAGAAACACCGGGGAGCTGTTTTTT.

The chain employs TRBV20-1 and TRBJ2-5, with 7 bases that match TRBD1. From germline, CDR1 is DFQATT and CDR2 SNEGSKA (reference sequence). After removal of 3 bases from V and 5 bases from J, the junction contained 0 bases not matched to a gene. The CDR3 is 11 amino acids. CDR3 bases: TGCAGTGCTAGGGACAGGGAGACCCAGTACTTC. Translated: CSARDRETQYF.